This T cell receptor (beta chain) derives from a study of CD8+ T cells in alopecia areata. Study-wide results and limits: Among the 100 top clones, expanded CD8+ clones, like scalp clonality, were significantly decreased by tofacitinib. Elevated clonality characterized lesional scalp relative to normal scalp, particularly in alopecia totalis/universalis. Besides other cells, scalp samples also yield sequences of resident alphabeta T cells from normal skin.

Extraction and reverse transcription of RNA yielded cDNA as the sequencing template. Produced via immunoSEQ multiplex PCR; TCRdb's table is partial and in-frame only. This sample has about 140,000 clones, with approximately 80% found just once. From germline, CDR1 is SGHTA and CDR2 FQGNSA. The CDR3 has 12 residues. This clone was observed a few times. Its matching antigen is unknown. The junction does not match germline at one end; this may be a read error. This sample's treatment: oral pan-JAK inhibitor, 5-10 mg twice daily. The material was CD8+ T cells sorted from blood, obtained at week 4, from a patient treated with tofacitinib. The origin of this receptor is a human donor with alopecia areata. The rearrangement links TRBV7-2 to TRBJ2-1, with 8 bases matching TRBD1. CDR3 loop: CASSHGQGWSVF. The CDR3 DNA sequence: TGTGCCAGCAGCCACGGACAGGGTTGGTCGGTCTTC.